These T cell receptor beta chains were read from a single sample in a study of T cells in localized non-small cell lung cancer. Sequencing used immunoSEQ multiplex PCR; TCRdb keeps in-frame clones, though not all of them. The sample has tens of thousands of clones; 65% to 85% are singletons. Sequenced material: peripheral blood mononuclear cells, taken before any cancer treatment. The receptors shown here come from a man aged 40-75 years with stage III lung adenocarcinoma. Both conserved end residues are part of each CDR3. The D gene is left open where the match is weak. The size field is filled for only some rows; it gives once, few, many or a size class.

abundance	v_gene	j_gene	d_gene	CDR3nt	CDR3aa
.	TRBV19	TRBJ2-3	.	TGTGCCAGTAGTATGGGGGCTAGCGGAATACCAGATACGCAGTATTTT	CASSMGASGIPDTQYF
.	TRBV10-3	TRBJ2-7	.	TGTGCCATCAGTGGAGGACCGGACACGTATTCCTACGAGCAGTACTTC	CAISGGPDTYSYEQYF
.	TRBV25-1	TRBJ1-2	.	TGTGCCAGCAGTTTAGCCGGACAAGTGGTGCATGGCTACACCTTC	CASSLAGQVVHGYTF
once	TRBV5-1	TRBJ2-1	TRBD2	TGCGCCAGCAGCTTGGCGGGGGGGGCGTCCTACAATGAGCAGTTCTTC	CASSLAGGASYNEQFF
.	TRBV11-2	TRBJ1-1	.	TGTGCCAGCAGCTCGACAATCGCAGCTTTCTTT	CASSSTIAAFF
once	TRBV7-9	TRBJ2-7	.	TGTGCCAGCAGCCCTCAAGAGGGGAACTACGAGCAGTACTTC	CASSPQEGNYEQYF
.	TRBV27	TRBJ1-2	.	TGTGCCAGCAGTCCCCAGGGTCTAGGTGGCTACACCTTC	CASSPQGLGGYTF
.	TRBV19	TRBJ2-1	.	TGTGCCAGTAGTACGTCACAGGGAGGGGAGCAGTTCTTC	CASSTSQGGEQFF
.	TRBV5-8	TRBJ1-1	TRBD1	TGTGCCAGCAGCTCTAGGGACAGGGTAAAGAATTATGAGAAAAGCACTGAAGCTTTCTTT	CASSSRDRVKNYEKSTEAFF
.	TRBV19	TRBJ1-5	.	TGTGCCAGCTACGGGCCAGATAGCAATCAGCCCCAGCATTTT	CASYGPDSNQPQHF
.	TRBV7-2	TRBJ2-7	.	TGTGCCAGCAGCCCCCCGTGGGGCGGCGAGCAGTACTTC	CASSPPWGGEQYF
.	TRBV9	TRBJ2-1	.	TGTGCCAGCAGCGTAGATGGGACCTTGAGATACAATGAGCAGTTCTTC	CASSVDGTLRYNEQFF
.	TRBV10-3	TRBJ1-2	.	TGTGCCATCAGTGAGTCGGGCCAGATCTATGGCTACACCTTC	CAISESGQIYGYTF
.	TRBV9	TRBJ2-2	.	TGTGCCAGCAGCGGTAACACCGGGGAGCTGTTTTTT	CASSGNTGELFF
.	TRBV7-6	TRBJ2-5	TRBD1	TGTGCCAGCAGCTTAAATCCGGGACAGGAAAAAGAGACCCAGTACTTC	CASSLNPGQEKETQYF
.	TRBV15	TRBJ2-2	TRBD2	TGTGCCACCAGGTTGACTAGCGGGCGGAACACCGGGGAGCTGTTTTTT	CATRLTSGRNTGELFF
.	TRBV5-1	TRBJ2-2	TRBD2	TGCGCCAGCAGCCTTCAGCGGGGGAGCACCGGGGAGCTGTTTTTT	CASSLQRGSTGELFF
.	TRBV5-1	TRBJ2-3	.	TGCGCCAGCAGCTTGATCTCCGACACAGATACGCAGTATTTT	CASSLISDTDTQYF
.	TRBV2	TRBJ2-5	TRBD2	TGTGCCAGCAGTAACCAGGGAGGGGAGACCCAGTACTTC	CASSNQGGETQYF
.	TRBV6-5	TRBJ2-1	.	TGTGCCAGCAGTTACGGGGGCAATGAGCAGTTCTTC	CASSYGGNEQFF
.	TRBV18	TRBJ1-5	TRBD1	TGTGCCAGCTCACCTGACGAGGCCAGGGGGAGGCCCCAGCATTTT	CASSPDEARGRPQHF
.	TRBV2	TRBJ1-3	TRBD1	TGTGCCAGTTTAGGGGGCCTCTCTGGAAACACCATATATTTT	CASLGGLSGNTIYF
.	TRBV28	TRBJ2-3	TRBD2	TGTGCCAGCAGTTCGACTAGCGGGAGGGGCACAGATACGCAGTATTTT	CASSSTSGRGTDTQYF
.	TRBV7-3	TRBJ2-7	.	TGTGCCAGCAGCCCACGGGGGGACAAGGGCGAGCAGTACTTC	CASSPRGDKGEQYF
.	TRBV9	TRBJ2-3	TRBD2	TGTGCCAGCAGCGTAGTTTTAGCGGGGACCACAGATACGCAGTATTTT	CASSVVLAGTTDTQYF
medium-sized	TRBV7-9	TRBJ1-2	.	TGTGCCAGCAGCCCTAAGGACTATGGCTACACCTTC	CASSPKDYGYTF
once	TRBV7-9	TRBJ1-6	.	TGTGCCAGCAGCTTAAGGGAATCACCCCTCCACTTT	CASSLRESPLHF
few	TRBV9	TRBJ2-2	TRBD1	TGTGCCAGCAGCGACAAGGACAGGGATGGCGGGGAGCTGTTTTTT	CASSDKDRDGGELFF
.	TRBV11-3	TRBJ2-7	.	TGTGCCAGCAACCCTGGGGGTCGGCCCTACGAGCAGTACTTC	CASNPGGRPYEQYF
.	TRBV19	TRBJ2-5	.	TGTGCCAGTAGTACTATCGCCCCGGCACCTTTAGGGGGGAGTGGGAGACAAGAGACCCAGTACTTC	CASSTIAPAPLGGSGRQETQYF
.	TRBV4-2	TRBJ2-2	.	TGTGCCAGCAGCCAAAGACCCAACCTTCGGATCGGGGAGCTGTTTTTT	CASSQRPNLRIGELFF
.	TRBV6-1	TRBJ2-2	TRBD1	TGTGCCAGCAGTCTAACAGGGGGTTTGGAGCTGTTTTTT	CASSLTGGLELFF
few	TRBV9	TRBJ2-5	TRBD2	TGTGCCAGCAGCGTATCGGGGGGGCCACAAGAGACCCAGTACTTC	CASSVSGGPQETQYF
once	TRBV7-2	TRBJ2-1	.	TGTGCCAGCAGCGCGACCCCGAGACATATTTACAATGAGCAGTTCTTC	CASSATPRHIYNEQFF
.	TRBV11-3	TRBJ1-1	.	TGTGCCAGCAGCTTAGAAGAGAACACTGAAGCTTTCTTT	CASSLEENTEAFF
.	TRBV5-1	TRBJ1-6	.	TGCGCCAGCAGCCCCGGGGGCCTGGATAATTCACCCCTCCACTTT	CASSPGGLDNSPLHF
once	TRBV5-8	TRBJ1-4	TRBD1	TGTGCCAGCAGCCAGGACAGGGGGCATGAAAAACTGTTTTTT	CASSQDRGHEKLFF
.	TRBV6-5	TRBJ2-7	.	TGTGCCAGCAGTTCGACCTACGAGCAGTACTTC	CASSSTYEQYF
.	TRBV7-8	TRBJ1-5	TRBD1	TGTGCCAGCAGCCCGACAGGGGAGGGCTATCAGCCCCAGCATTTT	CASSPTGEGYQPQHF
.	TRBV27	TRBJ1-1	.	TGTGCCAGCACCCTTGGCGCCAAAGAAACAGGCCCGACTGAAGCTTTCTTT	CASTLGAKETGPTEAFF
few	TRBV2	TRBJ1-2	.	TGTGCCAGCACTCCGAGGGTCAGGTCAGAAGGCTACACCTTC	CASTPRVRSEGYTF
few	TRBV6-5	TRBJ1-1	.	TGTGCCAGCAACCAGAGACAAAGGAACACTGAAGCTTTCTTT	CASNQRQRNTEAFF
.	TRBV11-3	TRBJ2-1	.	TGTGCCAGCAGCTTACGCGAGGGAGTACATGAGCAGTTCTTC	CASSLREGVHEQFF
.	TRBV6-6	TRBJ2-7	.	TGTGCCAGCAGCCCGGACAGTACCTACGAGCAGTACTTC	CASSPDSTYEQYF
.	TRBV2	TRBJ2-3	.	TGTGCCAGCAGTGCGGCGGAGACGCAGTATTTT	CASSAAETQYF
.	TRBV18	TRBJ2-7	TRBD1	TGTGCCAGCTCACCACCGGGACAGGGGTTGTACGAGCAGTACTTC	CASSPPGQGLYEQYF
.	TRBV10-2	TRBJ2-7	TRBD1	TGCGCCAGCAGCCCACAGGGGGCTGTCTACGAGCAGTACTTC	CASSPQGAVYEQYF
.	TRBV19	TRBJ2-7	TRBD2	TGTGCCAGTAGCCCCGGGGGGGTCTACGAGCAGTACTTC	CASSPGGVYEQYF
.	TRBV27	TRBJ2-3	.	TGTGCCAGCAGTTTATCGCAACTAGCAAGCACAGATACGCAGTATTTT	CASSLSQLASTDTQYF
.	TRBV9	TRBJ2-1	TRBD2	TGTGCCAGCAGCGTAGATGGCGGGGGGTCCTACAATGAGCAGTTCTTC	CASSVDGGGSYNEQFF